Listed here are 21 T cell receptor beta chains from one sample, sequenced in a study of T cell repertoires in cytomegalovirus infection. These TCRs' antigens remain unknown. TCRdb recomputed calls from the reads with MiXCR, one row per CDR3 protein. The data hold 700,000 to 900,000 distinct CDR3 sequences, with roughly 29% observed a single time. The specimen was cultured CD8+ T cells from PBMCs, collected from culture after CMV antigen stimulation. The receptors originated from a human donor in good health (CMV status not recorded). Some clones in this sample may be carry-over from other donors' samples.

The rearrangement links TRBV6-6 to TRBJ1-5; D gene uncertain. This CDR3 is built from 15 residues. Germline lookup yields CDR1 MNHNY and CDR2 SVGAGI (reference sequence). The V and J ends lost 7 bases and 7 bases respectively, with 20 bases between them. The CDR3 bases are TGTGCCAGCACGGGCGTCGGGTGGGGAGGACAGCCCCAGCATTTT. Its protein is CASTGVGWGGQPQHF.

This clonotype came up once. One end of the junction is discordant with germline, which a read error may explain. The J gene is TRBJ1-2, the V gene TRBV18, with 7 bases that match TRBD1. This CDR3 is built from 14 residues. In germline, CDR1 is KGHSH, CDR2 LQKENI. The chain's CDR3 is CASSPSGTELFVAF. The CDR3 nucleotides read TGTGCCAGCTCCCCATCCGGGACAGAACTTTTCGTGGCCTTC.

The chain is built from TRBV7-9 and TRBJ1-5; D is perhaps TRBD1 (6 bases). V lost 3 bases, J lost 5 bases, and 23 bases lay in between. Germline lookup yields CDR1 SEHNR and CDR2 FQNEAQ (reference sequence). The CDR3 is 18 amino acids. CDR3 sequence reads: CASSLKNSGAGPDQPQHF. CDR3 bases: TGTGCCAGCAGCTTGAAAAATTCGGGGGCGGGGCCGGATCAGCCCCAGCATTTT. The full variable domain, its missing parts supplied by reference TRBV7-9 and TRBJ1-5, is DTGVSQNPRHKITKRGQNVTFRCDPISEHNRLYWYRQTLGQGPEFLTYFQNEAQLEKSRLLSDRFSAERPKGSFSTLEIQRTEQGDSAMYLCASSLKNSGAGPDQPQHFGDGTRLSIL.

The rearrangement links TRBV2 to TRBJ2-7; 8 nucleotides align to TRBD2. Trimming cost V 7 bases and J 9 bases; bases outside gene matches: 11. This CDR3 has 13 amino acids. Germline CDR1 SNHLY, CDR2 FYNNEI. The CDR3 sequence: CASISGTPLGQYF. The CDR3 nucleotides read TGTGCCAGCATTAGCGGGACCCCTTTAGGGCAGTACTTC. The whole variable domain, remainder taken from reference TRBV2 and TRBJ2-7, is EPEVTQTPSHQVTQMGQEVILRCVPISNHLYFYWYRQILGQKVEFLVSFYNNEISEKSEIFDDQFSVERPDGSNFTLKIRSTKLEDSAMYFCASISGTPLGQYFGPGTRLTVT.

The CDR3 nucleotides are TGTGCCAGCAGCTCGCCTACACAGGGCCAAGAGACCCAGTACTTC. Translation gives CASSSPTQGQETQYF. The chain carries TRBV27 and TRBJ2-5; TRBD1 is a possible D gene (6 bases). Germline CDR1 is MNHEY and CDR2 is SMNVEV (reference sequence). The ends were cut back, 6 bases at V and 1 base at J, with 15 bases in the middle. This CDR3 has 15 residues.

The chain has TRBV20-1 and TRBJ2-7; D unclear. The CDR3 runs to 13 residues. The ends were cut back, 5 bases at V and 3 bases at J, with 14 bases in the middle. The germline gives CDR1 DFQATT, CDR2 SNEGSKA (reference sequence). CDR3 DNA sequence: TGCAGTGCTGCCGTAGACACCATCTACGAGCAGTACGTC. Amino acid sequence: CSAAVDTIYEQYV.

This sequence joins TRBV7-6 and TRBJ2-2; TRBD1 matches 9 bases. With 4 bases clipped from V and 3 bases from J, the junction kept 9 bases outside the gene matches. Germline V gene sequence: CDR1 SGHVS, CDR2 FNYEAQ. This CDR3 has 17 residues. CDR3 nucleotide sequence: TGTGCCAGCAGCTCCGAACAGGGGGCAGGGCACACCGGGGAGCTGTTTTTT. Amino acids: CASSSEQGAGHTGELFF.

CDR3 amino acids: CASSPRILAGGPGETGELFF. Here the CDR3 DNA reads TGTGCCAGTAGTCCCCGCATTCTAGCGGGGGGGCCGGGCGAAACCGGGGAGCTGTTTTTT. The J gene is TRBJ2-2, the V gene TRBV19; 12 bases map to TRBD2. Germline lookup yields CDR1 LNHDA and CDR2 SQIVND (reference sequence). This CDR3 is built from 20 residues. V was clipped by 5 bases and J by 5 bases; unmatched bases: 18.

This clonotype was counted ten times or more. This chain connects TRBV11-2 to TRBJ2-1, with D possibly matching TRBD2 (6 bases). V lost 1 base and J lost 5, with 15 bases in between. Germline assignment: CDR1 SGHAT and CDR2 FQNNGV. The CDR3 runs 16 residues. This CDR3 is CASSLGPAGRDNEQFF. The CDR3 nucleotides read TGTGCCAGCAGCTTAGGGCCTGCGGGGCGCGACAATGAGCAGTTCTTC.

In its sample, this clonotype was seen a few times. The chain combines TRBV15 with TRBJ1-1, with D unresolved. Trimming removed 5 bases from V and 5 bases from J, with 12 bases in between. The CDR3 contains 13 residues. Germline V CDR1 and CDR2: LNHNV, YYDKDF (reference sequence). The CDR3 is CATSLSGGTEAFF. CDR3 coding DNA: TGTGCCACCAGCCTGAGTGGAGGGACTGAAGCTTTCTTT.

Only a few counts were recorded for this clonotype. This rearrangement joins TRBV11-2 to TRBJ2-1; 10 bases are a match to TRBD1. The CDR3 totals 16 residues. After removal of 5 bases from V and 7 bases from J, the junction contained 11 bases not matched to a gene. CDR1 SGHAT and CDR2 FQNNGV come from the germline V gene. The CDR3 DNA is TGTGCCAGCAGCGTCCCCGGGACAGGGGTAAGGAATGAGCAGTTCTTC. Translation: CASSVPGTGVRNEQFF.

This clonotype has only a few counts. The chain uses TRBV7-6 and TRBJ2-7; 8 bases agree with TRBD1. The CDR3 runs to 15 residues. Germline V gene sequence: CDR1 SGHVS, CDR2 FNYEAQ. Trimming removed 4 bases from V and 1 base from J; junction bases left unmatched: 6. In DNA form, the CDR3 reads TGTGCCAGCAGCTCTGGCGGGACAGGATCCTACGAGCAGTACTTC. It is translated as CASSSGGTGSYEQYF.

This clonotype has a handful of counts. J is TRBJ1-4 and V is TRBV28; D gene unclear. V gave up 5 bases and J gave up 0 bases, with 19 bases separating them. The CDR3 sequence is 18 residues long. Germline V gene lookup returns CDR1 MDHEN and CDR2 SYDVKM. CDR3 DNA: TGTGCCAGCAGTCCCCCGGGGAGGGCTACTTCAACTAATGAAAAACTGTTTTTT. Translation gives CASSPPGRATSTNEKLFF. The full variable domain, rest sourced from reference TRBV28 and TRBJ1-4, is DVKVTQSSRYLVKRTGEKVFLECVQDMDHENMFWYRQDPGLGLRLIYFSYDVKMKEKGDIPEGYSVSREKKERFSLILESASTNQTSMYLCASSPPGRATSTNEKLFFGSGTQLSVL.

The chain links TRBV6-1 to TRBJ1-2; D not certain. The CDR3 loop spans 14 amino acids. Germline CDR1 reads MNHNS; CDR2 reads SASEGT. The V and J ends lost 5 bases and 4 bases respectively, with 14 bases between them. CDR3 protein: CASSTDTYLYGYTF. The CDR3 nucleotides are TGTGCCAGCAGTACCGACACATACCTCTATGGCTACACCTTC.

The rearrangement uses TRBV6-2 or TRBV6-3 and TRBJ1-1; perhaps TRBD1 as D (5 bases). Germline V gene sequence: CDR1 MNHEY, CDR2 SVGEGT. Between the trimmed V and J ends, which lost 5 bases and 1 base, there was a span of 11 bases. This CDR3 contains 14 residues. Here the CDR3 reads CASSLDTENTEAFF. In nucleotides, the CDR3 is TGTGCCAGCAGTCTGGACACCGAGAACACTGAAGCTTTCTTT.

The V call is TRBV15, the J call TRBJ2-1; 14 positions agree with TRBD2. This CDR3 is built from 16 residues. After removal of 4 bases from V and 6 bases from J, the junction contained 5 bases not matched to a gene. Germline lookup yields CDR1 LNHNV and CDR2 YYDKDF (reference sequence). CDR3 nucleotide sequence: TGTGCCACCAGCATCCTGACTAGCGGGGGGGTCAATGAGCAGTTCTTC. Protein: CATSILTSGGVNEQFF.

In DNA form, the CDR3 reads TGTGCCAGCAGCTTAGGGGACAGGGTCGATGAGCAGTTCTTC. It is translated as CASSLGDRVDEQFF. The rearrangement uses TRBV7-8 and TRBJ2-1, with 9 bases lining up with TRBD1. The CDR3 extends over 14 amino acids. Per the germline V gene, CDR1 is SGHVS and CDR2 is FQNEAQ. After removal of 1 base from V and 8 bases from J, the junction contained 3 bases not matched to a gene.

This rearrangement joins TRBV28 to TRBJ1-5; D is undetermined. CDR1 MDHEN and CDR2 SYDVKM come from the germline V gene. Trimming left V 7 bases short and J 2 bases short, with 15 bases between. This CDR3 has 15 residues. CDR3 in amino acids: CASTFSGRRNQPQHF. The CDR3 nucleotides read TGTGCCAGCACCTTTTCCGGACGGCGCAATCAGCCCCAGCATTTT.

This chain links TRBV4-1 with TRBJ2-1, with D possibly being TRBD1 (5 bases). The CDR3 length is 13 residues. The germline gives CDR1 MGHRA, CDR2 YSYEKL. V lost 4 bases and J lost 7, with 11 bases in between. CDR3 bases: TGCGCCAGCAGCCGAGTAGGGGAAAATGAGCAGTTCTTC. Its protein is CASSRVGENEQFF.

A few counts support this clonotype. This chain connects TRBV6-2 or TRBV6-3 to TRBJ1-5, with 7 positions matching TRBD1. The CDR3 spans 18 residues. Germline V gene sequence: CDR1 MNHEY, CDR2 SVGEGT. V lost 6 bases, J lost 6 bases, and 20 bases stayed unmatched. The CDR3, as DNA: TGTGCCAGCAGAAATACCGGGACAGACAATCCCCTTGGTCAGCCCCAGCATTTT. Encoded protein: CASRNTGTDNPLGQPQHF.

This chain connects TRBV6-8 to TRBJ1-2; 7 bases are a match to TRBD1. V shed 11 bases and J 0 bases; nucleotides not matched to a gene: 9. CDR3 size: 14 residues. Germline CDR1 reads MNHGY; CDR2 reads SAAAGT. CDR3 DNA: TGTGCCTCCCAGGGGGAAAGGGCTAACTATGGCTACACCTTC. Residues: CASQGERANYGYTF.